This TCR beta chain is drawn from a study of T cell changes during pregnancy in multiple sclerosis. Here immunoSEQ multiplex PCR was the method, and the copy in TCRdb shows in-frame clones only, minus some. The sample contains about 110,000 clones, approximately 90% of which appear only once. Germline V gene data show CDR1 as GTSNPN and CDR2 as SVGIG (reference sequence). CDR3 length: 12 residues. V was trimmed by 0 bases and J by 6 bases, leaving 5 bases between them. The rearrangement joins TRBV30 to TRBJ2-2; D unclear. This TCR was recovered from a female donor with multiple sclerosis, enrolled in a pregnancy study. Specimen: peripheral blood, collected after pregnancy. CDR3 residues: CAWSVLAGELFF. In DNA form, the CDR3 reads TGTGCCTGGAGTGTTCTAGCCGGGGAGCTGTTTTTT.